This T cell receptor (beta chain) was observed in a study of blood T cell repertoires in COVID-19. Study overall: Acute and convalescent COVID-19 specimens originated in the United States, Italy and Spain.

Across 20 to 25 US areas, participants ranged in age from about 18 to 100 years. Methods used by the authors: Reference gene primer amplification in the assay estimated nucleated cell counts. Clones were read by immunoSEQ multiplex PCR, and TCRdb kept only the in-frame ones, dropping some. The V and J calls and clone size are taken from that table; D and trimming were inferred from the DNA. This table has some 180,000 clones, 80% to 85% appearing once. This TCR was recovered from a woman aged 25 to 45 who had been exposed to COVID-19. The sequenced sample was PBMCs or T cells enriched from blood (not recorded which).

CDR3 amino acids: CASSAAGTGGTYGYTF. The CDR3 coding sequence is TGTGCCAGCAGCGCGGCCGGGACAGGGGGTACTTATGGCTACACCTTC. This chain connects TRBV7-9 to TRBJ1-2; 11 nucleotides match TRBD1. Per germline, CDR1 SEHNR and CDR2 FQNEAQ (reference sequence). The CDR3 contains 16 residues. The J segment lost 5 bases and the V segment lost 5 bases, leaving 10 bases of the junction unmatched. Complete variable domain (other parts from reference TRBV7-9 and TRBJ1-2): DTGVSQNPRHKITKRGQNVTFRCDPISEHNRLYWYRQTLGQGPEFLTYFQNEAQLEKSRLLSDRFSAERPKGSFSTLEIQRTEQGDSAMYLCASSAAGTGGTYGYTFGSGTRLTVV.